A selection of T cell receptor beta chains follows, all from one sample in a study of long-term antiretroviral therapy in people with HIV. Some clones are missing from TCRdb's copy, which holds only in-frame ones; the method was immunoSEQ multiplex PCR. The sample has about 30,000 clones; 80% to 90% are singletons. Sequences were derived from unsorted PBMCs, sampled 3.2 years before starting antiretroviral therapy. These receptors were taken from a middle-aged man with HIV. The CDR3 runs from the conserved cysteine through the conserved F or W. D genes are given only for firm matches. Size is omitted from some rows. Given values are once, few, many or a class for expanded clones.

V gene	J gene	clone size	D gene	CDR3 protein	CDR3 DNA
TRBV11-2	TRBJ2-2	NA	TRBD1	CASSFWTGRTGELFF	TGTGCCAGCAGCTTTTGGACAGGGCGGACCGGGGAGCTGTTTTTT
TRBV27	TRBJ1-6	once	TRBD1	CASSLVDRALGNSPLHF	TGTGCCAGCAGTTTAGTCGACAGGGCGTTAGGTAATTCACCCCTCCACTTT
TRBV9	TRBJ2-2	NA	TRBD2	CASSVGIAGVNTGELFF	TGTGCCAGCAGCGTAGGGATAGCGGGGGTTAACACCGGGGAGCTGTTTTTT
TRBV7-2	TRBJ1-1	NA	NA	CASRSSTGRNTEAFF	TGTGCCAGCAGGTCCAGTACAGGGAGGAACACTGAAGCTTTCTTT
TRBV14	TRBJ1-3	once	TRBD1	CASSRGGSYSGNTIYF	TGTGCCAGCAGCCGAGGGGGCTCCTACTCTGGAAACACCATATATTTT
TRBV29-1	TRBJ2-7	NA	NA	CSVAPGDAPYEQYF	TGCAGCGTCGCCCCGGGGGATGCCCCCTACGAGCAGTACTTC
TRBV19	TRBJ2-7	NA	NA	CATKGYPGAHEQYF	TGTGCCACCAAGGGGTACCCCGGGGCCCACGAGCAGTACTTC
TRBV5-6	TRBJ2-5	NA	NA	CASSFVSPETQYF	TGTGCCAGCAGCTTTGTCAGTCCAGAGACCCAGTACTTC
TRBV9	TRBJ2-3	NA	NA	CASSASTDTQYF	TGTGCCAGCAGCGCTAGCACAGATACGCAGTATTTT
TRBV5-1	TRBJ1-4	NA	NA	CASSLAGLGEKLFF	TGCGCCAGCAGCTTGGCTGGTCTGGGGGAAAAACTGTTTTTT
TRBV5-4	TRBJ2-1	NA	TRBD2	CASSSARLAEIDEQFF	TGTGCCAGCAGCTCCGCCCGACTAGCGGAGATAGATGAGCAGTTCTTC
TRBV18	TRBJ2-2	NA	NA	CASSPGVGQPTGELFF	TGTGCCAGCTCACCAGGCGTTGGGCAGCCAACCGGGGAGCTGTTTTTT
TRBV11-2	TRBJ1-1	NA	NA	CASSLDGVYTEAFF	TGTGCCAGCAGCTTAGATGGAGTCTACACTGAAGCTTTCTTT
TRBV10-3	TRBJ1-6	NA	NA	CAISESSQGSSYNSPLHF	TGTGCCATCAGTGAGTCAAGTCAGGGGAGCTCCTATAATTCACCCCTCCACTTT
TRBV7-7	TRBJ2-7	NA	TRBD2	CASSYGLAGGPQYF	TGTGCCAGCAGCTATGGGCTAGCGGGAGGGCCGCAGTACTTC
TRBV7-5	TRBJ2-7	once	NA	CVRSLALHEQYF	TGTGTCAGAAGCTTAGCTTTACACGAGCAGTACTTC
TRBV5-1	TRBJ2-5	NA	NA	CASSLGVQETQYF	TGCGCCAGCAGCTTGGGGGTCCAAGAGACCCAGTACTTC
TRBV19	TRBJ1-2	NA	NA	CASSIGTVPGYTF	TGTGCCAGTAGTATTGGGACTGTCCCCGGCTACACCTTC
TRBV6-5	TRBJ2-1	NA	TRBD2	CASRPSGAAYNEQFF	TGTGCCAGCAGGCCTAGCGGGGCCGCCTACAATGAGCAGTTCTTC
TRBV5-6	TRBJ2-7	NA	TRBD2	CASSPRLAGGQNEQYF	TGTGCCAGCAGCCCCAGACTAGCGGGAGGGCAAAACGAGCAGTACTTC
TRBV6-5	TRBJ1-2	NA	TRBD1	CASSYLQGGGYGYTF	TGTGCCAGCAGCTACTTGCAGGGGGGAGGCTATGGCTACACCTTC
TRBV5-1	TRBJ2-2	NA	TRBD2	CASKEWASGGTGELFF	TGCGCCAGCAAAGAATGGGCTAGCGGTGGCACCGGGGAGCTGTTTTTT
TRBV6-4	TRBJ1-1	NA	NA	CASSDNRGTEAFF	TGTGCCAGCAGTGATAATCGGGGGACTGAAGCTTTCTTT
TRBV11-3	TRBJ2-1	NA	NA	CASSFASPGEQFF	TGTGCCAGCAGCTTCGCGTCCCCCGGGGAGCAGTTCTTC
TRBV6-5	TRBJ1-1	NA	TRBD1	CASSSQPGQPHTEAFF	TGTGCCAGCAGTTCCCAACCGGGACAGCCGCACACTGAAGCTTTCTTT
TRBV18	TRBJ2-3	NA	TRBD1	CASSRGQGSTDTQYF	TGTGCCAGCTCGCGTGGACAGGGAAGCACAGATACGCAGTATTTT
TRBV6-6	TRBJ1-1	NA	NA	CASSLNLRADFGWAFF	TGTGCCAGCAGTTTAAACTTGCGGGCAGACTTCGGTTGGGCTTTCTTT
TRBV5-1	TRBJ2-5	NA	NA	CASSLTAVEETQYF	TGCGCCAGCAGCCTGACGGCTGTTGAGGAGACCCAGTACTTC
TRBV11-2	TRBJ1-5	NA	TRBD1	CASSRGQEVKVGQPQHF	TGTGCCAGCAGCCGAGGACAGGAAGTTAAGGTTGGTCAGCCCCAGCATTTT